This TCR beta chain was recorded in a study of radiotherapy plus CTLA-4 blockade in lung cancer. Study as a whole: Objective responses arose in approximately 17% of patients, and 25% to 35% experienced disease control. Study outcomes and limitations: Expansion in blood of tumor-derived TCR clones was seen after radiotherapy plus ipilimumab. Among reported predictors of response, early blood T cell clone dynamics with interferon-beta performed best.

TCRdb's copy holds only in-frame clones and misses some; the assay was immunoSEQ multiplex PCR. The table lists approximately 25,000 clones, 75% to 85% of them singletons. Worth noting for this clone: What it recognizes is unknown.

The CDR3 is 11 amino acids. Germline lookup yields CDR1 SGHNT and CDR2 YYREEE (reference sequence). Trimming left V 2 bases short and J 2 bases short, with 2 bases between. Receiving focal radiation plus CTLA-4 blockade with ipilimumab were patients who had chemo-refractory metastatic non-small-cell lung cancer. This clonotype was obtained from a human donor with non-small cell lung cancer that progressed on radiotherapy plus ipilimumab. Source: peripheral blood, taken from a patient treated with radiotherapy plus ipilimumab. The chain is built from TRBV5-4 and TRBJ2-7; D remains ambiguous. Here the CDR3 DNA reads TGTGCCAGCAGCTTCACCTACGAGCAGTACTTC. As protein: CASSFTYEQYF.